The 6 T cell receptor beta chains below all came from one sample that was sequenced in a study of blood T cell repertoires in COVID-19. This table comes from immunoSEQ multiplex PCR, and its TCRdb copy is limited to in-frame clones, with some not included. The table has approximately 160,000 clones, 70% to 80% seen once; the top ten hold 7% to 9%. What was sequenced was peripheral blood. The receptors stem from a man aged 60 to 69 with acute or convalescent COVID-19.

This clone was seen just once. The gene calls are TRBV20-1 and TRBJ1-6; D remains unclear. Trimming removed 3 bases at V and 7 bases at J, with 13 bases between. The germline V gene encodes CDR1 DFQATT and CDR2 SNEGSKA (reference sequence). There are 14 residues in the CDR3. DNA for the CDR3: TGCAGTGCTAGTAACTCAGGCGGGAATTCACCCCTCCACTTT. Amino acid sequence: CSASNSGGNSPLHF.

The V call is TRBV9, the J call TRBJ2-3, with 7 bases matching TRBD2. The CDR3 loop spans 16 amino acids. V shed 5 bases, J shed 0 bases, and the junction held 9 bases outside the gene matches. CDR1 and CDR2 (germline): SGDLS, YYNGEE. The CDR3 bases are TGTGCCAGCAGTCCCTGGGATAGCGGGAGCACAGATACGCAGTATTTT. It specifies CASSPWDSGSTDTQYF.

This sequence joins TRBV11-2 and TRBJ1-2; unclear D gene. This CDR3 is built from 19 residues. V lost 1 base to trimming and J lost 3 bases, with 24 bases between them. CDR1 is SGHAT, CDR2 FQNNGV, per germline. The CDR3 protein is CASSLGYDGVDKPHYGYTF. The CDR3, as DNA: TGTGCCAGCAGCTTAGGATACGACGGGGTGGATAAACCCCACTATGGCTACACCTTC.

The CDR3 sequence: CASSAAGLTDTQYF. The CDR3 nucleotides read TGTGCCAGCAGTGCAGCGGGGCTAACAGATACGCAGTATTTT. The chain carries TRBV6-2 or TRBV6-3 and TRBJ2-3, with 7 bases lining up with TRBD2. The J segment lost 3 bases and the V segment lost 5 bases, leaving 5 bases of the junction unmatched. Looked up from germline, CDR1 is MNHEY and CDR2 is SVGEGT. The CDR3 covers 14 residues.

The chain is built from TRBV7-3 and TRBJ1-2; perhaps TRBD1 as D (6 bases). Germline V CDR1 and CDR2: SGHTA, FQGTGA. CDR3 size: 13 residues. The ends were cut back, 4 bases at V and 8 bases at J, with 14 bases in the middle. As DNA, the CDR3 is TGTGCCAGCAGCTCACAGGGTTATAGCGGCTACACCTTC. It translates to CASSSQGYSGYTF.

This chain joins TRBV5-1 and TRBJ1-3, with no clear D. The germline gives CDR1 SGHRS, CDR2 YFSETQ. The CDR3 sequence is 16 residues long. With 0 bases removed from V and 1 base from J, the gap between germline ends came to 11 bases. The CDR3 sequence: CASSLAYGQSGNTIYF. The CDR3 nucleotides read TGCGCCAGCAGCTTGGCCTATGGGCAATCTGGAAACACCATATATTTT.